Presented here are 7 T cell receptor beta chains from one specimen sequenced in a study of CD8 T cells in ankylosing spondylitis. Study conclusions and caveats: A TCR beta motif of fewer than ten highly homologous variants seemed to mark ankylosing spondylitis blood.

No cognate antigen is known for these TCRs. In TCRdb, the 5' RACE reads were re-called with MiXCR into one record per CDR3 protein. The table includes approximately 400,000 distinct CDR3 sequences, under 20% detected once. The specimen sequenced was blood, either unsorted or a sorted T cell fraction (not recorded which). The source is a male donor with ankylosing spondylitis.

This clonotype was observed at least ten times. The chain links TRBV4-3 to TRBJ2-7, with 11 bases that match TRBD2. Per the germline V gene, CDR1 is LGHNA and CDR2 is YSLEER. V gave up 4 bases and J gave up 5 bases; unmatched junction bases: 7. This CDR3 has 15 amino acids. The CDR3 loop is CASSPQTSGINEQYF. The DNA of the CDR3 is TGCGCCAGCAGCCCTCAGACTAGCGGGATAAACGAGCAGTACTTC.

In this sample, this clonotype turned up many times. The rearrangement joins TRBV5-1 to TRBJ2-1, with unresolved D. There are 15 residues in the CDR3. Germline V CDR1 and CDR2: SGHRS, YFSETQ. Trimming pared 4 bases from V and 7 bases from J, leaving 18 bases between. CDR3 DNA: TGCGCCAGCAGCCCAACATCGGAAACGGAAAATGAGCAGTTCTTC. Protein sequence: CASSPTSETENEQFF. Supplemented by reference TRBV5-1 and TRBJ2-1, the full variable domain reads KAGVTQTPRYLIKTRGQQVTLSCSPISGHRSVSWYQQTPGQGLQFLFEYFSETQRNKGNFPGRFSGRQFSNSRSEMNVSTLELGDSALYLCASSPTSETENEQFFGPGTRLTVL.

The chain uses TRBV15 and TRBJ2-1, with D perhaps matching TRBD2 (6 bases). Trimming removed 4 bases at V and 2 bases at J, with 12 bases between. Germline-derived CDR1 and CDR2 are LNHNV and YYDKDF (reference sequence). The CDR3 covers 15 residues. The CDR3 bases are TGTGCCACCAGCATCGGACTACCCACCTACAATGAGCAGTTCTTC. Translation: CATSIGLPTYNEQFF.

This chain uses TRBV3-1 with TRBJ1-1; TRBD1 aligns across 8 bases. Per germline, CDR1 LGHDT and CDR2 YNNKEL (reference sequence). V was pared by 2 bases and J by 7 bases, with 6 bases of the junction left unmatched. There are 14 residues in the CDR3. CDR3 sequence: CASSQWDRRGEAFF. The CDR3 DNA sequence: TGTGCCAGCAGCCAATGGGACAGGCGGGGTGAAGCTTTCTTT.

The chain has TRBV5-1 and TRBJ2-6; TRBD1 matches 8 bases. The germline V gene has CDR1 SGHRS and CDR2 YFSETQ. The CDR3 totals 17 residues. Unmatched junction bases numbered 5, after V lost 3 bases and J lost 0 bases. The CDR3 sequence is CASSSGQGSSGANVLTF. The DNA for the CDR3 is TGCGCCAGCAGCTCTGGACAGGGAAGCTCTGGGGCCAACGTCCTGACTTTC.

This clonotype has only a few counts. V usage is TRBV6-5 and J usage is TRBJ2-7, with D perhaps matching TRBD2 (5 bases). CDR1 and CDR2 (germline): MNHEY, SVGAGI. This CDR3 contains 15 residues. Trimming pared 4 bases from V and 0 bases from J, leaving 13 bases between. CDR3 amino acids: CASSSAGVPSYEQYF. CDR3 nucleotides: TGTGCCAGCAGTTCCGCCGGGGTTCCCTCCTACGAGCAGTACTTC.

This clonotype was counted many times. This chain joins TRBV10-3 and TRBJ1-2; D unresolved. The CDR3 is made up of 14 amino acids. V was clipped by 0 bases and J by 4 bases, with 9 bases between them. Germline V gives CDR1 ENHRY, CDR2 SYGVKD. The CDR3: CAISESIHSYGYTF. CDR3 bases: TGTGCCATCAGTGAGTCGATTCACAGCTATGGCTACACCTTC.